The clone carrying this TCR beta chain was counted ten times or more. Its antigen is not known. The data derive from a study of glioma-infiltrating T cells. Study-level information: Glioblastomas were WHO grade IV, sampled at first diagnosis; low-grade were grade II.

V shed 11 bases and J shed 4 bases, with 23 bases lying between them. The length of the CDR3 is 16 residues. Germline-derived CDR1 and CDR2 are MNHEY and SVGEGT. TCR alpha and beta CDR3 regions were amplified from RNA using iRepertoire nested multiplex PCR. In TCRdb, the multiplex PCR reads were re-called with MiXCR into one record per CDR3 protein. The repertoire holds 300,000 to 450,000 distinct CDR3 sequences, roughly two fifths seen once, with around 13% in the top ten. Study-wide points: Non-neoplastic patients had below-expected tissue-blood divergence, while all gliomas exceeded expectation.

V is TRBV6-2 or TRBV6-3 and J is TRBJ2-2; D is perhaps TRBD1 or TRBD2 (5 bases each). The TCR sequence derives from a human donor with low-grade glioma or glioblastoma, undergoing nonglioma brain surgery, or in good health (not recorded which). Sequenced: glioma tissue, nonneoplastic brain tissue, or PBMCs (not recorded which). CDR3: CAAKPGPAKFTGELFF. The CDR3 DNA reads TGTGCCGCCAAACCGGGACCCGCCAAATTCACCGGGGAGCTGTTTTTT.